What follows are 30 T cell receptor beta chains derived from one specimen sequenced in a study of T cell responses to AZD1222 COVID-19 vaccine. Measured with immunoSEQ multiplex PCR; TCRdb has only the in-frame clones, and not every one. The table shows around 110,000 clones, with roughly 90% occurring only once. Sequences were derived from peripheral blood, sampled on day 0 of AZD1222 vaccination. All receptors derive from an adult in good health.

This sequence joins TRBV10-3 and TRBJ1-3, with D possibly being TRBD1 (5 bases). CDR3 size: 13 residues. The germline gives CDR1 ENHRY, CDR2 SYGVKD. V shed 8 bases and J shed 0 bases, with 8 bases lying between them. The CDR3 region has the DNA TGTGCCATCCGAGACAGCTCTGGAAACACCATATATTTT. Its protein product is CAIRDSSGNTIYF.

This chain's CDR3 is CASSPNTGSYEQYF. The CDR3 DNA follows: TGTGCCAGCTCACCGAATACAGGTTCCTACGAGCAGTACTTC. The rearrangement uses TRBV18 and TRBJ2-7, with D possibly being TRBD1 (5 bases). The CDR3 totals 14 residues. V dropped 3 bases and J dropped 1 base, with 10 bases sitting between them. In germline, CDR1 is KGHSH, CDR2 LQKENI.

In DNA, the CDR3 is TGTGCCAGCAGCTTAGGGAGGGGGACAGGGCGCGGCTACACCTTC. It translates to CASSLGRGTGRGYTF. The chain uses TRBV7-2 and TRBJ1-2; TRBD1 aligns across 9 bases. Trimming took 1 base from V and 8 from J; bases not matched to a gene: 8. CDR3 length: 15 amino acids. Germline V gives CDR1 SGHTA, CDR2 FQGNSA.

This chain joins TRBV18 and TRBJ1-1; D remains unclear. The CDR3 sequence is 13 residues long. V lost 2 bases, J lost 6 bases, and 10 bases lay in between. Germline V CDR1 and CDR2: KGHSH, LQKENI. The CDR3: CASSPGNYAEAFF. The CDR3 nucleotides read TGTGCCAGCTCACCAGGAAATTACGCTGAAGCTTTCTTT.

J is TRBJ1-3 and V is TRBV6-5, with 8 bases that match TRBD1. CDR1 is MNHEY, CDR2 SVGAGI, per germline. The CDR3 runs to 13 residues. V lost 10 bases, J lost 2 bases, and 4 bases stayed unmatched. Here the CDR3 DNA reads TGTGCCATCAAGGACAGGGCTGGAAACACCATATATTTT. Translated: CAIKDRAGNTIYF.

The chain links TRBV19 to TRBJ1-4; 8 nucleotides align to TRBD1. Unmatched junction bases numbered 5, after V lost 4 bases and J lost 4 bases. The length of the CDR3 is 15 residues. The germline CDR1 and CDR2 sequences are LNHDA and SQIVND (reference sequence). The CDR3 protein is CASSRQGLDNEKLFF. The CDR3 region has the DNA TGTGCCAGTAGTAGACAGGGGCTAGATAATGAAAAACTGTTTTTT. Combining the CDR3 with reference TRBV19 and TRBJ1-4 gives the whole variable domain DGGITQSPKYLFRKEGQNVTLSCEQNLNHDAMYWYRQDPGQGLRLIYYSQIVNDFQKGDIAEGYSVSREKKESFPLTVTSAQKNPTAFYLCASSRQGLDNEKLFFGSGTQLSVL.

The chain links TRBV5-4 to TRBJ2-7; D is unresolved. V gave up 2 bases and J gave up 5 bases, with 8 bases separating them. Germline CDR1 is SGHNT and CDR2 is YYREEE (reference sequence). There are 12 residues in the CDR3. The DNA for the CDR3 is TGTGCCAGCAGCTTAATGGGAAACGAGCAGTACTTC. Residues: CASSLMGNEQYF. The full variable domain, its missing parts supplied by reference TRBV5-4 and TRBJ2-7, is ETGVTQSPTHLIKTRGQQVTLRCSSQSGHNTVSWYQQALGQGPQFIFQYYREEENGRGNFPPRFSGLQFPNYSSELNVNALELDDSALYLCASSLMGNEQYFGPGTRLTVT.

This rearrangement joins TRBV5-6 to TRBJ1-1; no firm D call. V was shortened by 3 bases and J by 0 bases, with 12 bases between the two germline ends. The CDR3 spans 15 residues. The germline CDR1 and CDR2 sequences are SGHDT and YYEEEE. In DNA form, the CDR3 reads TGTGCCAGCAGCTCTCGGGGAGACTTGAACACTGAAGCTTTCTTT. Translated, it gives CASSSRGDLNTEAFF.

The sample holds one count of this clone. The chain has TRBV30 and TRBJ1-2; D possibly corresponds to TRBD1 (6 bases). The germline CDR1 and CDR2 sequences are GTSNPN and SVGIG (reference sequence). V lost 5 bases, J lost 2 bases, and 15 bases lay in between. The CDR3 is 14 residues long. CDR3 amino acids: CAWGLGDTNYGYTF. DNA for the CDR3: TGTGCCTGGGGCTTGGGGGACACCAACTATGGCTACACCTTC. Combining the CDR3 with reference TRBV30 and TRBJ1-2 gives the whole variable domain SQTIHQWPATLVQPVGSPLSLECTVEGTSNPNLYWYRQAAGRGLQLLFYSVGIGQISSEVPQNLSASRPQDRQFILSSKKLLLSDSGFYLCAWGLGDTNYGYTFGSGTRLTVV.

V and J are TRBV3-1 (or the pseudogene TRBV3-2) and TRBJ2-2, with TRBD2 as a possible D gene (6 bases). The CDR3 length is 13 residues. Per the germline V gene, CDR1 is LGHDT and CDR2 is YNNKEL (reference sequence). V was trimmed by 7 bases and J by 7 bases, leaving 13 bases between them. The DNA of the CDR3 is TGTGCCAGCATTTTAAAGGGAGGCGGGGAGCTGTTTTTT. Its protein product is CASILKGGGELFF.

The chain carries TRBV5-1 and TRBJ2-3, with D tentatively TRBD1 (5 bases). The V end was cut by 0 bases, the J end by 5 bases, with 10 bases between. The CDR3 spans 14 residues. In germline, CDR1 is SGHRS, CDR2 YFSETQ. The CDR3 sequence: CASSLGGLGDTQYF. CDR3 DNA: TGCGCCAGCAGCTTGGGGGGCCTTGGAGATACGCAGTATTTT.

The gene calls are TRBV3-1 (or the pseudogene TRBV3-2) and TRBJ2-1; 7 bases agree with TRBD2. This CDR3 has 16 residues. Germline CDR1 LGHDT, CDR2 YNNKEL (reference sequence). J was trimmed by 6 bases and V by 0 bases; bases with no gene match: 8. CDR3 coding DNA: TGTGCCAGCAGCCAAGAGTGGGACTACCTACTCAATGAGCAGTTCTTC. It codes for CASSQEWDYLLNEQFF.

This chain uses TRBV7-2 with TRBJ2-7, with 11 bases fitting TRBD2. The CDR3 runs 14 residues. CDR1 SGHTA and CDR2 FQGNSA come from the germline V gene. The V and J ends lost 8 bases and 3 bases, in that order; junction bases with no gene match: 6. The CDR3 DNA reads as TGTGCCAGCGCTAGCGGGGGGACATACTACGAGCAGTACTTC. It specifies CASASGGTYYEQYF.

This chain joins TRBV28 and TRBJ1-1; D perhaps matches TRBD1 (5 bases). The length of the CDR3 is 14 residues. In germline, CDR1 is MDHEN, CDR2 SYDVKM. The V end was cut by 3 bases, the J end by 3 bases, with 11 bases between. The CDR3 DNA reads as TGTGCCAGCAGTTTTGGGTGGGGGGACACTGAAGCTTTCTTT. Amino acids: CASSFGWGDTEAFF. Variable domain in full (rest from reference TRBV28 and TRBJ1-1): DVKVTQSSRYLVKRTGEKVFLECVQDMDHENMFWYRQDPGLGLRLIYFSYDVKMKEKGDIPEGYSVSREKKERFSLILESASTNQTSMYLCASSFGWGDTEAFFGQGTRLTVV.

The chain employs TRBV4-2 and TRBJ2-7; no clear D gene. Deletions cut 0 bases from V and 0 bases from J, with 9 bases between. Germline V gene data show CDR1 as LGHNA and CDR2 as YNFKEQ. This CDR3 region has 15 residues. The CDR3 nucleotides are TGTGCCAGCAGCCAAGAGCTGGAGAGCTCCTACGAGCAGTACTTC. It translates to CASSQELESSYEQYF.

This chain links TRBV9 with TRBJ1-1, with D perhaps TRBD1 (5 bases). Trimming stripped 0 bases from V and 0 bases from J, with 15 bases between. CDR1 is SGDLS, CDR2 YYNGEE, per germline. The CDR3 runs 17 residues. CDR3 region: CASSVGVGGYMNTEAFF. The CDR3 nucleotides read TGTGCCAGCAGCGTAGGGGTCGGGGGGTACATGAACACTGAAGCTTTCTTT.

The rearrangement links TRBV3-1 (or the pseudogene TRBV3-2) to TRBJ1-2, with TRBD1 as a possible D gene (6 bases). Germline V CDR1 and CDR2: LGHDT, YNNKEL (reference sequence). With 2 bases removed from V and 6 bases from J, the gap between germline ends came to 16 bases. The CDR3 has 15 residues. The CDR3 bases are TGTGCCAGCAGCCAACACAGGGTTTGGATTGATGGCTACACCTTC. Amino acids: CASSQHRVWIDGYTF.

The chain links TRBV6-2 or TRBV6-3 to TRBJ1-1; 8 bases are a match to TRBD1. CDR1 is MNHEY and CDR2 is SVGEGT in the germline V gene. V shed 2 bases and J 3 bases; nucleotides not matched to a gene: 14. This CDR3 comprises 18 residues. The CDR3 reads CASSYQESRGRFDTEAFF. CDR3 in DNA: TGTGCCAGCAGTTACCAAGAATCCAGGGGGCGGTTTGACACTGAAGCTTTCTTT.

This clone was observed a single time. This sequence joins TRBV7-3 and TRBJ1-1, with D unclear. V dropped 3 bases and J dropped 1 base, with 6 bases sitting between them. The CDR3 loop spans 13 amino acids. The germline V gene encodes CDR1 SGHTA and CDR2 FQGTGA. CDR3 nucleotides: TGTGCCAGCAGCTTGTTAGGGAACACTGAAGCTTTCTTT. It yields the protein CASSLLGNTEAFF. Filled out from reference TRBV7-3 and TRBJ1-1, the complete variable domain reads GAGVSQTPSNKVTEKGKYVELRCDPISGHTALYWYRQSLGQGPEFLIYFQGTGAADDSGLPNDRFFAVRPEGSVSTLKIQRTERGDSAVYLCASSLLGNTEAFFGQGTRLTVV.

The chain combines TRBV30 with TRBJ1-5; TRBD1 might be the D (6 bases). Germline V gene data show CDR1 as GTSNPN and CDR2 as SVGIG (reference sequence). The length of the CDR3 is 14 residues. V shed 4 bases and J shed 5 bases, with 15 bases lying between them. The DNA for the CDR3 is TGTGCCTGGACTGGGGCAGGGGTGGATCAGCCCCAGCATTTT. Encoded protein: CAWTGAGVDQPQHF.

V usage is TRBV6-4 and J usage is TRBJ2-2; TRBD2 aligns across 14 bases. Germline-derived CDR1 and CDR2 are MRHNA and SNTAGT. CDR3 length: 18 amino acids. The ends lost 5 bases at V and 3 bases at J; junction bases unmatched: 8. The CDR3 DNA reads TGTGCCAGCAGTCCGGGACTAGCGGGAGACTCCTACACCGGGGAGCTGTTTTTT. It translates to CASSPGLAGDSYTGELFF.

The chain uses TRBV7-2 and TRBJ1-1; 9 bases align to TRBD1. Trimming at V came to 2 bases and at J to 1 base, leaving 5 bases not matched to a gene. Germline loops: CDR1 SGHTA, CDR2 FQGNSA. There are 16 residues in the CDR3. The CDR3 DNA reads as TGTGCCAGCAGCTTACTGCCGGGACAGGGGAACACTGAAGCTTTCTTT. Protein product: CASSLLPGQGNTEAFF.

The chain uses TRBV7-2 and TRBJ1-5; no clear D. The CDR3 loop spans 13 amino acids. Trimming removed 1 base from V and 9 bases from J, with 10 bases in between. Germline V gives CDR1 SGHTA, CDR2 FQGNSA. CDR3 loop: CASSLGDRRPQHF. The CDR3 DNA reads TGTGCCAGCAGCTTAGGTGACCGCCGGCCCCAGCATTTT.

This chain uses TRBV14 with TRBJ2-3; D might be TRBD2 (5 bases). From germline, CDR1 is SGHDN and CDR2 FVKESK. V lost 1 base to trimming and J lost 2 bases, with 10 bases between them. CDR3 length: 15 amino acids. The CDR3 is CASSQVTGFTDTQYF. CDR3 bases: TGTGCCAGCAGCCAAGTTACGGGATTCACAGATACGCAGTATTTT.

About this clone: Other DNA sequences in the same sample also yield this CDR3. The chain employs TRBV7-2 and TRBJ2-5, with D perhaps matching TRBD2 (7 bases). Germline V gene sequence: CDR1 SGHTA, CDR2 FQGNSA. The V and J ends lost 0 bases and 4 bases respectively, with 9 bases between them. This CDR3 is built from 14 residues. The CDR3 is CASSLAGGPETQYF. DNA for the CDR3: TGTGCCAGCAGCTTAGCGGGGGGGCCAGAGACCCAGTACTTC.

This sequence joins TRBV3-1 (or the pseudogene TRBV3-2) and TRBJ2-1; D is undetermined. Germline V CDR1 and CDR2: LGHDT, YNNKEL (reference sequence). V shed 0 bases and J shed 0 bases, with 9 bases lying between them. This CDR3 contains 16 residues. The CDR3 region has the DNA TGTGCCAGCAGCCAAGATACGGATCTCTCCTACAATGAGCAGTTCTTC. Its translation is CASSQDTDLSYNEQFF.

By sample fraction, this clone is medium-sized. The V and J genes are TRBV12-5 and TRBJ1-2; D is undetermined. V gave up 3 bases and J gave up 4 bases, with 12 bases separating them. Germline V CDR1 and CDR2: LGHNT, FRNRAP. The CDR3 runs to 14 residues. CDR3 nucleotides: TGTGCTAGTGGTTTTGGGTCCTCTTCCTATGGCTACACCTTC. The encoded protein is CASGFGSSSYGYTF.

The chain recombines TRBV19 with TRBJ1-3, with D maybe TRBD1 (5 bases). The CDR3 is made up of 15 amino acids. V lost 5 bases and J 3 bases, leaving 14 bases between the germline ends. Per germline, CDR1 LNHDA and CDR2 SQIVND (reference sequence). The CDR3 sequence is CASSPFGGYGNTIYF. CDR3 nucleotides: TGTGCCAGTAGTCCCTTTGGGGGATATGGAAACACCATATATTTT.

The chain links TRBV5-4 to TRBJ2-1; D assignment may be TRBD1 or TRBD2 (5 bases each). V was pared by 7 bases and J by 2 bases, with 7 bases between. This CDR3 is built from 12 residues. Germline V gene sequence: CDR1 SGHNT, CDR2 YYREEE (reference sequence). This CDR3 reads CASGGTYNEQFF. CDR3 nucleotide sequence: TGTGCCAGCGGGGGAACCTACAATGAGCAGTTCTTC.

V usage is TRBV30 and J usage is TRBJ1-2; D is perhaps TRBD1 (5 bases). This CDR3 has 12 amino acids. Per germline, CDR1 GTSNPN and CDR2 SVGIG (reference sequence). Trimming took off 1 base at V and 6 bases at J, with 9 bases between the two ends. CDR3 amino acids: CAWSGGTHGYTF. The CDR3 DNA reads TGTGCCTGGAGTGGGGGGACTCATGGCTACACCTTC.